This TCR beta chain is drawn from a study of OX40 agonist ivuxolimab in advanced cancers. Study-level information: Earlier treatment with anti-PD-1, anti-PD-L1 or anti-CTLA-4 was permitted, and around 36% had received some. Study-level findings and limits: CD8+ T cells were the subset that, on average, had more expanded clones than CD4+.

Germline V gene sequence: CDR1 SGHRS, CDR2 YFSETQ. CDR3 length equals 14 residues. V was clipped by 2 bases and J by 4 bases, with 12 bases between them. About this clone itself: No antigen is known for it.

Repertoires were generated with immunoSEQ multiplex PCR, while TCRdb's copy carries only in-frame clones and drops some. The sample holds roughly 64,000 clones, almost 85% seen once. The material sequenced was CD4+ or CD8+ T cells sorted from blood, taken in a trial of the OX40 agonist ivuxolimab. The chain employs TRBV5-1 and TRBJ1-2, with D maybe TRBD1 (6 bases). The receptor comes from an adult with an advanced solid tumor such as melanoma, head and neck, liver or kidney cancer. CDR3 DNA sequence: TGCGCCAGCAGCTTTGCAGGGGCGGGCTATGGCTACACCTTC. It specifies CASSFAGAGYGYTF.